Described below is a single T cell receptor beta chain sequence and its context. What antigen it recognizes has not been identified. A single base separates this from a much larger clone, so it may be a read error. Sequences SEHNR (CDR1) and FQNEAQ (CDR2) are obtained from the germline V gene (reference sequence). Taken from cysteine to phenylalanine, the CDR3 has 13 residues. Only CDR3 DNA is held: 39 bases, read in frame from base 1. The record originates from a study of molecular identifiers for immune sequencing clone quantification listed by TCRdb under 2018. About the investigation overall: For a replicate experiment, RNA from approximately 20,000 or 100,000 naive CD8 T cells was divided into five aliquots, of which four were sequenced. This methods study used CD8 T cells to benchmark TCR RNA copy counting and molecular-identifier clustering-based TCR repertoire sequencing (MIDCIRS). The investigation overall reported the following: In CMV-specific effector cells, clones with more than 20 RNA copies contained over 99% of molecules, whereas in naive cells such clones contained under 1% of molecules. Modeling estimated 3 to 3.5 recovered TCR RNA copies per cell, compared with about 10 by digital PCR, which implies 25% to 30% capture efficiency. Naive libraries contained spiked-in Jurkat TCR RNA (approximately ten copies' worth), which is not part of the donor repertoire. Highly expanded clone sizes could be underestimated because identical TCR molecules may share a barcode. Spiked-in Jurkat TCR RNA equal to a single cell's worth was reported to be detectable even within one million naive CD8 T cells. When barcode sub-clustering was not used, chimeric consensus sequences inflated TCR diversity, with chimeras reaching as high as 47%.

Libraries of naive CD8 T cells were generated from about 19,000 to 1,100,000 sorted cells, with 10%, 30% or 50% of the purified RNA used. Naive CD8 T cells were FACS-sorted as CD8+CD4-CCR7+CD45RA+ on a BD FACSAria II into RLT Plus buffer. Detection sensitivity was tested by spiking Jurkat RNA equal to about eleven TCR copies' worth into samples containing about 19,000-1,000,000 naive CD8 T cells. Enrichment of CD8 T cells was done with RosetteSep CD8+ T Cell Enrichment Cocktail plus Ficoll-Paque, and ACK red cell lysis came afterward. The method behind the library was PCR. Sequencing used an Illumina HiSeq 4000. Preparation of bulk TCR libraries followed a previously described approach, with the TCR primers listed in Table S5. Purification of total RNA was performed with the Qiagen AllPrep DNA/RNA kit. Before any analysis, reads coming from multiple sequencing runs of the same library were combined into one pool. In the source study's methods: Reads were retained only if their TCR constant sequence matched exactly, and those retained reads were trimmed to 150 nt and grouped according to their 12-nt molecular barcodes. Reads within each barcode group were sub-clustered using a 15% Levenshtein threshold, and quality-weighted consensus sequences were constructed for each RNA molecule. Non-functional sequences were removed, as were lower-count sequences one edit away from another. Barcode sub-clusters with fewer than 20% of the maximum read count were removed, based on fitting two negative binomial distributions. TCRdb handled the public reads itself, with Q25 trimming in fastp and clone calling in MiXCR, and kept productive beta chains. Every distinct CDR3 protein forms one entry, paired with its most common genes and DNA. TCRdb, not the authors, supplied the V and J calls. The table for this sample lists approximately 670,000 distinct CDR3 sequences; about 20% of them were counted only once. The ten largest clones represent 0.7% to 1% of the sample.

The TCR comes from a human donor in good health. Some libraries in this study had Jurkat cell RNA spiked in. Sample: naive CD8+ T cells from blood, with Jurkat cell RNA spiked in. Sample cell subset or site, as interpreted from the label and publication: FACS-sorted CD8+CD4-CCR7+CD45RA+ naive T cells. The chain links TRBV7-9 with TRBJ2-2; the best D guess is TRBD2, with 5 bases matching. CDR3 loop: CASSFQDTGEPFF. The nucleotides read TGTGCCAGCAGCTTTCAAGACACCGGGGAGCCGTTTTTT. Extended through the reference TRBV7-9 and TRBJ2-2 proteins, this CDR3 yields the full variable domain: DTGVSQNPRHKITKRGQNVTFRCDPISEHNRLYWYRQTLGQGPEFLTYFQNEAQLEKSRLLSDRFSAERPKGSFSTLEIQRTEQGDSAMYLCASSFQDTGEPFFGEGSRLTVL.